Listed below are T cell receptor beta chains from one sample, sequenced in a study of T-cell memory formation after mild COVID-19. TCRdb recomputed calls from the 5' RACE reads with MiXCR, one row per CDR3 protein. The repertoire holds fewer than 400,000 distinct CDR3 sequences, with about 17% as singletons. Material for sequencing was PBMCs or a T cell subset sorted from them (not recorded which). The receptors originated from a man younger than 35 who had mild COVID-19 (a few samples of this study predate the infection). Cell type and time point are not known. The CDR3 runs from the conserved cysteine through the conserved F or W. D genes are given only for firm matches. Some rows mark clone size as missing; the rest say once, few, many or name a class of expanded clone.

j_gene	v_gene	abundance	d_gene	CDR3aa	CDR3nt
TRBJ2-3	TRBV28	few	.	CASSQVRSADTQYF	TGTGCCAGCAGTCAGGTCCGGTCCGCAGATACGCAGTATTTT
TRBJ2-5	TRBV4-3	once	TRBD1	CASSRGIGTGTPETQYF	TGCGCCAGCAGCCGGGGGATCGGGACAGGGACGCCGGAGACCCAGTACTTC
TRBJ2-3	TRBV7-2	.	TRBD2	CASSRLGLAGAWSTDTQYF	TGTGCCAGCAGCCGCCTGGGACTAGCGGGGGCCTGGAGCACAGATACGCAGTATTTT
TRBJ2-4	TRBV15	few	TRBD2	CATSGGGDKNIQYF	TGTGCCACCAGCGGCGGGGGGGACAAAAACATTCAGTACTTC
TRBJ1-1	TRBV14	.	.	CASSQVQGEVFF	TGTGCCAGCAGCCAAGTACAGGGAGAAGTTTTCTTT
TRBJ2-5	TRBV10-1	.	TRBD1	CASSLSGTAKETQYF	TGCGCCAGCAGTCTCTCCGGGACAGCAAAAGAGACCCAGTACTTC
TRBJ2-3	TRBV12-3/TRBV12-4	few	.	CASSDGVSTDTQYF	TGTGCCAGCAGCGATGGGGTTAGCACAGATACGCAGTATTTT
TRBJ1-1	TRBV25-1	.	.	CASNRNTEAFF	TGTGCCAGCAACAGGAACACTGAAGCTTTCTTT
TRBJ2-5	TRBV29-1	few	.	CSVEFPSGAETQYF	TGCAGCGTTGAATTCCCCTCCGGGGCAGAGACCCAGTACTTC
TRBJ2-7	TRBV5-4	.	TRBD2	CASSSLSGGAMDEQYF	TGTGCCAGCAGCTCGTTAAGCGGGGGGGCGATGGACGAGCAGTACTTC